These 9 T cell receptor beta chains share one sample of origin, sequenced in a study of T cell responses to AZD1222 COVID-19 vaccine (dated by TCRdb to 2020 to 2023). The library was built by means of the immunoSEQ multiplex PCR assay. The table comes from immuneACCESS by way of TCRdb, which keeps in-frame sequences with V and J called. Part of the clones is missing from these tables; in studies checked, under half for an unresolved V gene and the rest for unknown reasons. The sample includes approximately 90,000 clones, with about nine tenths observed a single time. Around 6.7% of the sample is taken by the ten largest. Sample time point, as interpreted from the label and publication: baseline before first vaccination. The sequences come from peripheral blood, collected on day 0 of AZD1222 vaccination. The receptors shown here come from an adult in good health.

The V and J genes are TRBV3-1 (or the pseudogene TRBV3-2) and TRBJ2-2; D not certain. V was clipped by 0 bases and J by 4 bases, with 12 bases between them. Germline CDR1 is LGHDT and CDR2 is YNNKEL (reference sequence). CDR3 length equals 16 residues. In DNA form, the CDR3 reads TGTGCCAGCAGCCAAGATCAAGGCGGAGCCACCGGGGAGCTGTTTTTT. It translates to CASSQDQGGATGELFF.

The V and J genes are TRBV12-3 or TRBV12-4 and TRBJ2-3, with 9 positions matching TRBD1. The J segment lost 7 bases and the V segment lost 5 bases, leaving 1 base of the junction unmatched. CDR3 size: 12 residues. CDR3 in amino acids: CASSGQGYTQYF. DNA for the CDR3: TGTGCCAGCAGTGGACAGGGGTATACGCAGTATTTT.

This chain links TRBV27 with TRBJ2-7, with 8 bases identical to TRBD2. The CDR3 sequence is 16 residues long. J gave up 0 bases and V 6 bases, and 10 bases lay outside the gene matches. Per the germline V gene, CDR1 is MNHEY and CDR2 is SMNVEV (reference sequence). The CDR3: CASRAAGGWGSYEQYF. The DNA for the CDR3 is TGTGCCAGCAGAGCCGCGGGGGGCTGGGGCTCCTACGAGCAGTACTTC.

This sequence joins TRBV6-5 and TRBJ2-1; 7 positions match TRBD1. This CDR3 is 12 amino acids long. The J segment lost 9 bases and the V segment lost 6 bases, leaving 5 bases of the junction unmatched. The germline V gene encodes CDR1 MNHEY and CDR2 SVGAGI. The CDR3 DNA reads as TGTGCCAGCAGGGGGGACAGCACTGAGCAGTTCTTC. This gives the protein CASRGDSTEQFF.

The rearrangement uses TRBV29-1 and TRBJ2-5; D possibly corresponds to TRBD2 (6 bases). Deletions cut 2 bases from V and 4 bases from J, with 8 bases between. This CDR3 is 12 amino acids long. Germline lookup yields CDR1 SQVTM and CDR2 ANQGSEA. The DNA of the CDR3 is TGCAGCGTTGAACAGGGAGGAGAGACCCAGTACTTC. Its protein is CSVEQGGETQYF.

The chain joins TRBV12-2 to TRBJ2-5; TRBD2 is the table's D call, not checked against the DNA. TRBV12-2 is termed a pseudogene. The CDR3 runs to 12 residues. The CDR3 sequence is CASRPPGETQYF. The CDR3 DNA sequence: TGTGCAAGTCGCCCCCCGGGAGAGACCCAGTACTTC.

This clone was seen only once. DNA of the CDR3: TGTGCCAGTAGTATAACCGGGGTCAATGAAAAACTGTTTTTT. Its protein product is CASSITGVNEKLFF. The chain is built from TRBV19 and TRBJ1-4; D ambiguous. Germline CDR1 is LNHDA and CDR2 is SQIVND (reference sequence). This CDR3 spans 14 amino acids. V lost 2 bases and J 5 bases, leaving 9 bases between the germline ends.

This chain uses TRBV7-9 with TRBJ2-7; 8 positions agree with TRBD1. Trimming removed 5 bases from V and 0 bases from J; junction bases left unmatched: 3. Germline lookup yields CDR1 SEHNR and CDR2 FQNEAQ (reference sequence). The CDR3 is made up of 14 amino acids. This chain's CDR3 is CASSPGTGSYEQYF. CDR3 coding DNA: TGTGCCAGCAGCCCCGGGACAGGCTCCTACGAGCAGTACTTC.

The V and J genes are TRBV30 and TRBJ2-2; D is unclear. This CDR3 has 13 amino acids. Trimming stripped 1 base from V and 6 bases from J, with 9 bases between. The germline V gene has CDR1 GTSNPN and CDR2 SVGIG (reference sequence). The CDR3 DNA follows: TGTGCCTGGAGTGCCCAAGACGCCGGGGAGCTGTTTTTT. Translating it yields CAWSAQDAGELFF.